This record covers a single TCR beta chain. The sample belongs to a study of blood T cell repertoires in COVID-19. The overall study: Samples taken during acute and convalescent COVID-19 were collected in the United States, Italy and Spain. The cDNA or gDNA used as material had been derived from T cells, B-cell-depleted T cells, or PBMCs.

Study processing details: Quantification of nucleated cells was approximated via reference gene primer amplification. The protocol was immunoSEQ multiplex PCR, while the TCRdb copy is restricted to in-frame clones and leaves out a portion. That table is the source of V, J and clone size, and D and trimming were worked out from the DNA. This sample carries 270,000 or so clones, approximately 91% of them seen once, and the ten largest clones take 0.85% to 1%. The V end was cut by 5 bases, the J end by 4 bases, with 19 bases between. Per germline, CDR1 SGHNT and CDR2 YENEEA. The CDR3 runs 16 residues. The TCR originated in a middle-aged woman who had recovered from COVID-19. The genes are TRBV11-3 and TRBJ2-3; possibly TRBD2 for D (6 bases). The specimen was peripheral blood. The DNA for the CDR3 is TGTGCCAGCAGCCCGAGATCCGGGGGACTCTCAGATACGCAGTATTTT. Translation: CASSPRSGGLSDTQYF.